This T cell receptor (beta chain) was captured in a study of cytotoxic CD8 clonotypes in ibrutinib-treated CLL. Overall study context: Enrolment comprised approximately 10 relapsed/refractory and roughly 15 treatment-naive patients; approximately 18 were IGHV unmutated. After median about 5.5 years, around 15 stayed in remission, about twelve progressed; responses 25 or so partial, 2 complete. The authors obtained response samples at a median of about 12 months of treatment, range 6 to 36.

Study observations and caveats: Upon ibrutinib response clonality rose, and upon progression it fell back toward baseline.

Germline-derived CDR1 and CDR2 are SGHTA and FQGNSA. This CDR3 has 12 residues. V lost 3 bases to trimming and J lost 6 bases, with 6 bases between them. Using immunoSEQ multiplex PCR, the repertoire was profiled, and TCRdb retains in-frame clones only, with some absent. The table records about 200,000 clones, just over 70% of them present only once. As to this clone: As yet, its antigen is unknown.

The chain joins TRBV7-2 to TRBJ2-4; D call uncertain. The sample was PBMCs, taken after 12 months of ibrutinib treatment. The TCR originated in a human donor with chronic lymphocytic leukemia. In DNA, the CDR3 is TGTGCCAGCAGCTTGGGTGGAAACATTCAGTACTTC. Residues: CASSLGGNIQYF.